This TCR beta chain was retrieved from a study of tumor and adjacent non-tumor tissue in lung cancer. Study in general: The cohort had about a dozen adenocarcinoma, a couple of squamous cell and 1 small cell patients.

TCRbeta libraries were built with three rounds of nested PCR, modified from ARM-PCR. TCRdb fed the multiplex PCR reads into MiXCR, producing one record per CDR3 protein. The sample has about 200,000 distinct CDR3 sequences; over 55% are singletons. CDR3 length: 17 residues. The germline gives CDR1 SGHNT, CDR2 YYREEE (reference sequence). Points on this clonotype: At one boundary the junction diverges from the germline segment, which might be a read error.

No cell sorting was done before RNA was extracted from the tissue. The V call is TRBV5-4, the J call TRBJ2-1; 11 bases align to TRBD2. This TCR was recovered from a man in his sixties with non-small cell lung cancer. The sequenced sample was lung tumor tissue. In nucleotides, the CDR3 is TGTGTCAGCACCCGGGGACTAGCGGAAGGGTCCTACAATGAGCAGTTCTTC. Residues: CVSTRGLAEGSYNEQFF.